Shown below are 30 T cell receptor beta chains from a single sample sequenced in a study of T-cell memory formation after mild COVID-19. TCRdb redid the calling of the 5' RACE reads with MiXCR, one entry per CDR3 protein. Of about 55,000 distinct CDR3 sequences in the sample, 9% to 9.5% are singletons; the top ten hold more than 0.95%. Sequenced input: PBMCs or a T cell subset sorted from them (not recorded which). The receptors shown here come from a man aged 18 to 29 who had mild COVID-19 (a few samples of this study predate the infection). Cell type and time point are not known.

Only a few counts were recorded for this clonotype. The chain recombines TRBV7-2 with TRBJ1-5; D ambiguous. Germline loops: CDR1 SGHTA, CDR2 FQGNSA. V lost 2 bases, J lost 1 base, and 9 bases lay in between. The length of the CDR3 is 15 residues. CDR3 in DNA: TGTGCCAGCAGCTTAACCCATGAGAGCAATCAGCCCCAGCATTTT. Protein: CASSLTHESNQPQHF.

The table lists this clonotype with many counts. The chain is built from TRBV6-5 and TRBJ2-6, with D perhaps given as TRBD1 or TRBD2 (5 bases each). The CDR3 is 17 residues long. V lost 4 bases to trimming and J lost 0 bases, with 13 bases between them. Germline loops: CDR1 MNHEY, CDR2 SVGAGI. CDR3: CASSSSGTTSGANVLTF. The DNA of the CDR3 is TGTGCCAGCAGTTCGTCAGGGACGACCTCTGGGGCCAACGTCCTGACTTTC.

The chain has TRBV20-1 and TRBJ1-1; D is unresolved. This CDR3 has 10 amino acids. The V and J ends lost 1 base and 10 bases respectively, with 7 bases between them. The germline gives CDR1 DFQATT, CDR2 SNEGSKA (reference sequence). CDR3 bases: TGCAGTGCTAGAGTAGTTACAGCTTTCTTT. Amino acid sequence: CSARVVTAFF.

In its sample, this clonotype was seen a few times. The chain recombines TRBV7-2 with TRBJ2-3; D unresolved. Trimming took off 0 bases at V and 1 base at J, with 11 bases between the two ends. Germline assignment: CDR1 SGHTA and CDR2 FQGNSA. The CDR3 length is 16 residues. As DNA, the CDR3 is TGTGCCAGCAGCTTAGCTTTGTCCCCCCGCACAGATACGCAGTATTTT. As protein: CASSLALSPRTDTQYF. Using reference TRBV7-2 and TRBJ2-3 for the parts outside the CDR3, the full variable domain is GAGVSQSPSNKVTEKGKDVELRCDPISGHTALYWYRQSLGQGLEFLIYFQGNSAPDKSGLPSDRFSAERTGGSVSTLTIQRTQQEDSAVYLCASSLALSPRTDTQYFGPGTRLTVL.

The DNA of the CDR3 is TGTGCCAGCAGCCCCCCAGGGGCCTCGAATGGCTACACCTTC. Protein sequence: CASSPPGASNGYTF. The chain couples TRBV28 to TRBJ1-2; D possibly corresponds to TRBD1 (6 bases). V shed 6 bases and J shed 6 bases, with 17 bases lying between them. Germline CDR1 reads MDHEN; CDR2 reads SYDVKM. The CDR3 is 14 residues long.

The chain combines TRBV7-8 with TRBJ1-2, with TRBD1 matching over 7 bases. The CDR3 totals 12 residues. Germline CDR1 reads SGHVS; CDR2 reads FQNEAQ. V lost 4 bases to trimming and J lost 4 bases; unmatched junction nucleotides: 0. DNA for the CDR3: TGTGCCAGCAGCTCAGGGGGCTATGGCTACACCTTC. Its protein is CASSSGGYGYTF.

This clonotype was seen more than once but under ten times. The genes are TRBV7-9 and TRBJ1-1, with D possibly TRBD1 on 5 matching bases. Germline CDR1 SEHNR, CDR2 FQNEAQ (reference sequence). The CDR3 is 11 residues long. The V end was cut by 6 bases, the J end by 11 bases, with 13 bases between. The CDR3 DNA is TGTGCCAGCAGGACAGCAAGGGATGCTTTCTTT. Protein product: CASRTARDAFF.

This clonotype was observed many times. The chain recombines TRBV7-9 with TRBJ2-1, with a tentative D call TRBD2 (6 bases). The CDR3 is 14 residues long. Germline V CDR1 and CDR2: SEHNR, FQNEAQ (reference sequence). Deletions cut 5 bases from V and 1 base from J, with 9 bases between. This CDR3 reads CASSAGNSYNEQFF. CDR3 in DNA: TGTGCCAGCAGCGCGGGGAATTCCTACAATGAGCAGTTCTTC.

This clonotype was seen at least ten times. J is TRBJ1-6 and V is TRBV7-2; perhaps TRBD1 as D (6 bases). The V gene lost 5 bases and the J gene lost 9 bases, with 17 bases spanning the gap. CDR1 is SGHTA, CDR2 FQGNSA, per germline. This CDR3 spans 15 amino acids. The CDR3 is CASSGRDILSSPLHF. The CDR3, as DNA: TGTGCCAGCAGCGGCCGGGACATACTGAGTTCACCCCTCCACTTT.

This clonotype was found a few times. This chain links TRBV5-4 with TRBJ2-1; 7 nucleotides line up with TRBD2. Looked up from germline, CDR1 is SGHNT and CDR2 is YYREEE (reference sequence). CDR3 length equals 15 residues. V lost 0 bases to trimming and J lost 4 bases; unmatched junction nucleotides: 4. The CDR3: CASSLDKAGYNEQFF. CDR3 bases: TGTGCCAGCAGCTTGGACAAAGCGGGGTACAATGAGCAGTTCTTC.

This clonotype showed up many times. V usage is TRBV7-2 and J usage is TRBJ2-7; 8 bases are shared with TRBD1. This CDR3 comprises 15 residues. V shed 1 base and J 2 bases; nucleotides not matched to a gene: 4. Germline V CDR1 and CDR2: SGHTA, FQGNSA. This chain's CDR3 is CASSLGGQVTYEQYF. For the CDR3, the DNA is TGTGCCAGCAGCTTAGGGGGACAGGTCACCTACGAGCAGTACTTC.

There are a few counts of this clonotype. V and J are TRBV3-1 and TRBJ2-5; 7 positions match TRBD2. The CDR3 is 14 residues long. The ends lost 4 bases at V and 5 bases at J; junction bases unmatched: 7. In germline, CDR1 is LGHDT, CDR2 YNNKEL (reference sequence). CDR3 sequence reads: CASSLLGEGETQYF. CDR3 DNA: TGTGCCAGCAGCCTCCTCGGGGAGGGCGAGACCCAGTACTTC.

This chain joins TRBV2 and TRBJ2-7, with TRBD2 matching 8 bases. This CDR3 has 14 residues. With V trimmed by 5 bases and J by 6 bases, 9 bases remained unmatched. CDR1 is SNHLY, CDR2 FYNNEI, per germline. The CDR3 loop is CASSSTSARPEQYF. CDR3 DNA: TGTGCCAGCAGTTCGACTAGCGCCCGTCCCGAGCAGTACTTC.

V is TRBV6-6 and J is TRBJ2-7; the match to TRBD2 covers 13 bases. Looked up from germline, CDR1 is MNHNY and CDR2 is SVGAGI (reference sequence). The CDR3 contains 14 residues. Trimming cost V 9 bases and J 2 bases; bases outside gene matches: 4. Here the CDR3 reads CASWTSGGPYEQYF. The CDR3, as DNA: TGTGCCAGTTGGACTAGCGGGGGCCCCTACGAGCAGTACTTC.

A few counts support this clonotype. The rearrangement links TRBV5-1 to TRBJ2-1; 8 positions match TRBD1. Germline CDR1 reads SGHRS; CDR2 reads YFSETQ. V trimming: 4 bases; J trimming: 8 bases; junction bases outside the gene matches: 8. The CDR3 totals 14 residues. The CDR3 DNA is TGCGCCAGCAGCATCGACAGGGGAGGTCATGAGCAGTTCTTC. Translating it yields CASSIDRGGHEQFF.

This clonotype came up many times. The chain joins TRBV4-3 to TRBJ2-3, with D tentatively TRBD2 (6 bases). The CDR3 covers 14 residues. V gave up 4 bases and J gave up 1 base, with 9 bases separating them. Germline loops: CDR1 LGHNA, CDR2 YSLEER. CDR3 in amino acids: CASSRGLGTDTQYF. Written as DNA, the CDR3 is TGCGCCAGCAGCCGGGGACTTGGCACAGATACGCAGTATTTT.

The chain carries TRBV7-3 and TRBJ2-3; D is unresolved. Germline-derived CDR1 and CDR2 are SGHTA and FQGTGA. The CDR3 has 13 residues. V dropped 5 bases and J dropped 6 bases, with 12 bases sitting between them. This CDR3 is CASSGALLDTQYF. As DNA, the CDR3 is TGTGCCAGCAGCGGAGCCCTTTTGGATACGCAGTATTTT.

This chain joins TRBV5-1 and TRBJ2-3, with 12 bases fitting TRBD2. The V gene's germline CDR1 is SGHRS and CDR2 YFSETQ. The CDR3 length is 17 residues. The V segment lost 4 bases and the J segment 3 bases; nucleotides outside the gene matches: 9. The CDR3, as DNA: TGCGCCAGCAGCACGGCCCCCGGGACTAGCGGGACAGATACGCAGTATTTT. The encoded protein is CASSTAPGTSGTDTQYF.

This clonotype turned up a few times. The chain joins TRBV18 to TRBJ1-5, with a weak D call TRBD1 (5 bases). The CDR3 sequence is 13 residues long. The germline gives CDR1 KGHSH, CDR2 LQKENI. Trimming removed 4 bases from V and 6 bases from J, with 10 bases in between. CDR3 in amino acids: CASSLGVSQPQHF. The DNA of the CDR3 is TGTGCCAGCTCACTGGGGGTAAGTCAGCCCCAGCATTTT.

This rearrangement joins TRBV20-1 to TRBJ1-4; no clear D. V was pared by 1 base and J by 7 bases, with 13 bases between. Germline CDR1 DFQATT, CDR2 SNEGSKA (reference sequence). There are 14 residues in the CDR3. Here the CDR3 reads CSARGTILGEKLFF. CDR3 nucleotide sequence: TGCAGTGCTAGAGGGACCATCCTCGGTGAAAAACTGTTTTTT.

The chain links TRBV20-1 to TRBJ2-3, with TRBD2 matching 14 bases. J gave up 3 bases and V 5 bases, and 7 bases lay outside the gene matches. Germline V CDR1 and CDR2: DFQATT, SNEGSKA (reference sequence). The CDR3 runs to 16 residues. CDR3 bases: TGCAGTGCTGATTTAGGACTAGCGGGAGGAACAGATACGCAGTATTTT. Its translation: CSADLGLAGGTDTQYF.

This clonotype showed up many times. This chain links TRBV7-2 with TRBJ2-5, with 7 nucleotides matching TRBD2. The CDR3 is 14 residues long. From germline, CDR1 is SGHTA and CDR2 FQGNSA. J gave up 5 bases and V 5 bases, and 8 bases lay outside the gene matches. In nucleotides, the CDR3 is TGTGCCAGCAGCCCCCTAGCGGCGATGGAGACCCAGTACTTC. Encoded protein: CASSPLAAMETQYF.

V gene TRBV7-2 combines with J gene TRBJ2-5; the D gene is possibly TRBD1 (6 bases). Germline-derived CDR1 and CDR2 are SGHTA and FQGNSA. V was pared by 4 bases and J by 4 bases, with 13 bases between. There are 14 residues in the CDR3. CDR3 region: CASSSQGIGETQYF. The DNA for the CDR3 is TGTGCCAGCAGCTCCCAGGGGATAGGAGAGACCCAGTACTTC. Full variable domain (outside the CDR3, taken from reference TRBV7-2 and TRBJ2-5): GAGVSQSPSNKVTEKGKDVELRCDPISGHTALYWYRQSLGQGLEFLIYFQGNSAPDKSGLPSDRFSAERTGGSVSTLTIQRTQQEDSAVYLCASSSQGIGETQYFGPGTRLLVL.

Many counts were recorded for this clonotype. This chain joins TRBV7-2 and TRBJ2-4; TRBD1 agrees at 8 bases. Losses at the gene ends were 5 bases for V and 6 bases for J; bases not matched to a gene: 6. Germline assignment: CDR1 SGHTA and CDR2 FQGNSA. CDR3 length: 14 residues. The CDR3, as DNA: TGTGCCAGCAGCCTCCAGGGGGCCGGAAACATTCAGTACTTC. Its translation is CASSLQGAGNIQYF.

CDR3 nucleotides: TGCGCCAGCAGCTTGGCCAGGCGACTGGGGGAGCTGTTTTTT. It specifies CASSLARRLGELFF. The gene calls are TRBV5-1 and TRBJ2-2; D unclear. Per germline, CDR1 SGHRS and CDR2 YFSETQ. The CDR3 is made up of 14 amino acids. The V end lost 0 bases, the J end lost 8 bases, and 11 bases lay between the germline ends. Variable domain in full (rest from reference TRBV5-1 and TRBJ2-2): KAGVTQTPRYLIKTRGQQVTLSCSPISGHRSVSWYQQTPGQGLQFLFEYFSETQRNKGNFPGRFSGRQFSNSRSEMNVSTLELGDSALYLCASSLARRLGELFFGEGSRLTVL.

In this sample, this clonotype turned up a few times. This sequence joins TRBV25-1 and TRBJ2-7, with D unresolved. Germline V gene sequence: CDR1 MGHDK, CDR2 SYGVNS. Deletions cut 8 bases from V and 6 bases from J, with 8 bases between. The CDR3 has 10 residues. CDR3 residues: CASGSGEQYF. DNA for the CDR3: TGTGCCAGCGGGTCGGGCGAGCAGTACTTC.

The chain joins TRBV7-9 to TRBJ2-2; possible D gene TRBD1, 5 bases. The germline V gene encodes CDR1 SEHNR and CDR2 FQNEAQ (reference sequence). This CDR3 region has 18 residues. Trimming cost V 2 bases and J 0 bases, with 16 bases left between them. Here the CDR3 DNA reads TGTGCCAGCAGCTTATGGGGCGTGGGCAGAGCGAACACCGGGGAGCTGTTTTTT. It codes for CASSLWGVGRANTGELFF.

The chain couples TRBV30 to TRBJ2-5; D could derive from TRBD1 or TRBD2 (5 bases each). Germline loops: CDR1 GTSNPN, CDR2 SVGIG (reference sequence). V was trimmed by 6 bases and J by 7 bases, leaving 15 bases between them. The CDR3 runs to 12 residues. The CDR3 here is CACPGPQGTQYF. The CDR3, as DNA: TGTGCCTGCCCGGGACCCCAGGGGACCCAGTACTTC.

There are many counts of this clonotype. This sequence joins TRBV11-2 and TRBJ2-1; D is undetermined. There are 14 residues in the CDR3. From germline, CDR1 is SGHAT and CDR2 FQNNGV. V lost 1 base to trimming and J lost 12 bases, with 16 bases between them. The CDR3: CASSLGDFTSGQFF. The CDR3, as DNA: TGTGCCAGCAGCTTAGGAGACTTCACCTCCGGGCAGTTCTTC.

The chain uses TRBV7-2 and TRBJ2-3; D assignment may be TRBD1 or TRBD2 (6 bases each). V was shortened by 3 bases and J by 4 bases, with 14 bases between the two germline ends. The CDR3 is 15 amino acids. Germline CDR1 and CDR2: SGHTA and FQGNSA. CDR3 residues: CASSFGGGSADTQYF. CDR3 coding DNA: TGTGCCAGCAGCTTTGGAGGGGGGTCAGCAGATACGCAGTATTTT.